This T cell receptor (beta chain) was retrieved from a study of Graves' ophthalmopathy and Graves' hyperthyroidism. Amplified TCR beta CDR3 regions were obtained using RNA transcripts as template. HTBI primers primed a first-round RT-PCR, and a second-round multiplex PCR followed. TCRdb ran MiXCR on the multiplex PCR reads and lists one entry per CDR3 protein. The table has about 220,000 distinct CDR3 sequences, about 22% seen once. Germline lookup yields CDR1 SGHVS and CDR2 FQNEAQ. J was trimmed by 5 bases and V by 1 base; bases with no gene match: 5. This CDR3 spans 16 amino acids. With a duration under 3 months, ophthalmopathy in the donors showed moderate-to-severe activity, CAS ≥3 and NOSPECS ≥4.

This receptor was taken from a woman aged 45-59 years with Graves' ophthalmopathy. Sequenced input: peripheral blood. The V and J genes are TRBV7-8 and TRBJ2-4; the match to TRBD2 covers 10 bases. The DNA for the CDR3 is TGTGCCAGCAGCTTAGACCTAGCGGGAGACGAAAACATTCAGTACTTC. Translating gives CASSLDLAGDENIQYF.